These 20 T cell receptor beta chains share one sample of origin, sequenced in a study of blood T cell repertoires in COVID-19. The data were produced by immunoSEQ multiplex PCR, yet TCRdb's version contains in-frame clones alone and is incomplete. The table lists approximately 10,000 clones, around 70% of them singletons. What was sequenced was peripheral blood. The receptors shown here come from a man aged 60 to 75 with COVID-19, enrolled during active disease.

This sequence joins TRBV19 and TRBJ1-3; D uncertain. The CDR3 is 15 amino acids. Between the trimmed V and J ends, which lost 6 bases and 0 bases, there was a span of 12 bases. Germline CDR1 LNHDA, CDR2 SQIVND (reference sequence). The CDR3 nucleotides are TGTGCCAGTAGGGACTCAACCAGCTCTGGAAACACCATATATTTT. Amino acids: CASRDSTSSGNTIYF.

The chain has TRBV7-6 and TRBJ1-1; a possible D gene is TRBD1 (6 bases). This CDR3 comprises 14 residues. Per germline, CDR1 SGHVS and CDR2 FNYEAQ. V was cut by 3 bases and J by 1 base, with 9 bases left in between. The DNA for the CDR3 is TGTGCCAGCAGCTTCGACAGGACGAACACTGAAGCTTTCTTT. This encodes CASSFDRTNTEAFF.

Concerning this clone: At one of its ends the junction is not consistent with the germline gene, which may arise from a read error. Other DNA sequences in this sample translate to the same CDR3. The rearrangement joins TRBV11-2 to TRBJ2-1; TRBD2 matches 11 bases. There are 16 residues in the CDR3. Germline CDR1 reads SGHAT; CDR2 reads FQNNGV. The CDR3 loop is CASSHGTSGLYNEQFF. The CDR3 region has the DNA TGTGCCAGCAGCCACGGGACTAGCGGCTTGTACAATGAACAGTTCTTC.

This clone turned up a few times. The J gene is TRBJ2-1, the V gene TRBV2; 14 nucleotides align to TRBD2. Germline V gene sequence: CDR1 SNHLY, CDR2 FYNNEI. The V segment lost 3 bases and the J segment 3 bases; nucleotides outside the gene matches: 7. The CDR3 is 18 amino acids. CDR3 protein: CASSDGLAGGVDYNEQFF. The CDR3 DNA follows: TGTGCCAGCAGTGATGGACTAGCGGGGGGAGTGGACTACAATGAGCAGTTCTTC.

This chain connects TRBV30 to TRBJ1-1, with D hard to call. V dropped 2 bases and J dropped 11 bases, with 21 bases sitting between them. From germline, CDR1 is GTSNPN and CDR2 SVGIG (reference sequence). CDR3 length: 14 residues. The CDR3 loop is CAWSPGISSSGAFF. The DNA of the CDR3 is TGTGCCTGGAGTCCCGGGATCTCCTCCTCCGGGGCTTTCTTT.

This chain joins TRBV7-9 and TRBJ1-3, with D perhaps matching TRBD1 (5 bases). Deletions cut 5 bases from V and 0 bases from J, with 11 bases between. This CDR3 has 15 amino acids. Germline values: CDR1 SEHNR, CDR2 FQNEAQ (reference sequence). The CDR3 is CASSLFQGSGNTIYF. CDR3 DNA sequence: TGTGCCAGCAGCCTCTTTCAGGGCTCTGGAAACACCATATATTTT. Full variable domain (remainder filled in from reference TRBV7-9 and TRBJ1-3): DTGVSQNPRHKITKRGQNVTFRCDPISEHNRLYWYRQTLGQGPEFLTYFQNEAQLEKSRLLSDRFSAERPKGSFSTLEIQRTEQGDSAMYLCASSLFQGSGNTIYFGEGSWLTVV.

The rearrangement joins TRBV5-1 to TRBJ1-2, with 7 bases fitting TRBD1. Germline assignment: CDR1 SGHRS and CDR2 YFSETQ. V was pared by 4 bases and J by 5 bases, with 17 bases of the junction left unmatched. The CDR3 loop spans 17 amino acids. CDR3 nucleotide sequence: TGCGCCAGCAGCCTCCGGGACAGCCTCCCCGGGGAGTATGGCTACACCTTC. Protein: CASSLRDSLPGEYGYTF.

Written as DNA, the CDR3 is TGTGCCAGCAGCTTAATGGGGGGACAGTCCGGGTATACGCAGTATTTT. It yields the protein CASSLMGGQSGYTQYF. The chain has TRBV7-2 and TRBJ2-3; weak D call: TRBD1 (7 bases). The CDR3 totals 16 residues. Germline V gene sequence: CDR1 SGHTA, CDR2 FQGNSA. Trimming took 2 bases from V and 7 from J, leaving 19 bases between them.

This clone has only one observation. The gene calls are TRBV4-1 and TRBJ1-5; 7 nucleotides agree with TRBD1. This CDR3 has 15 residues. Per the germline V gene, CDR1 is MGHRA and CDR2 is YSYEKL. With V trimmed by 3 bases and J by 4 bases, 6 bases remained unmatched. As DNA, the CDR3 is TGCGCCAGCAGCCAGGTCGAGGGGGCGAATCAGCCCCAGCATTTT. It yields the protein CASSQVEGANQPQHF.

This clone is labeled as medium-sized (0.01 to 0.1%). CDR3 protein: CASSLGQGYGYTF. The CDR3, as DNA: TGTGCCAGCAGTTTGGGACAGGGTTATGGCTACACCTTC. This chain connects TRBV27 to TRBJ1-2; the match to TRBD1 covers 9 bases. Per germline, CDR1 MNHEY and CDR2 SMNVEV (reference sequence). V was clipped by 3 bases and J by 5 bases; unmatched bases: 1. CDR3 size: 13 residues.

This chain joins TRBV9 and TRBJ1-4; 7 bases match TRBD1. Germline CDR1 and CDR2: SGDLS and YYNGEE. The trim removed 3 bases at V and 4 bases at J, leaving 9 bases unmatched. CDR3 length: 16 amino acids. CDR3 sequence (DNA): TGTGCCAGCAGCGGGGGCTCGACAGGGCTTAATGAAAAACTGTTTTTT. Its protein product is CASSGGSTGLNEKLFF.

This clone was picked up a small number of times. The DNA of the CDR3 is TGTGCCAGCAGCCAAGGGGTTAGCGGGGGCCGATACTTCTACAATGAGCAGTTCTTC. Translating gives CASSQGVSGGRYFYNEQFF. This chain connects TRBV3-1 (or the pseudogene TRBV3-2) to TRBJ2-1; 9 positions match TRBD2. J gave up 3 bases and V 1 base, and 13 bases lay outside the gene matches. CDR3 length equals 19 residues. The V gene's germline CDR1 is LGHDT and CDR2 YNNKEL (reference sequence).

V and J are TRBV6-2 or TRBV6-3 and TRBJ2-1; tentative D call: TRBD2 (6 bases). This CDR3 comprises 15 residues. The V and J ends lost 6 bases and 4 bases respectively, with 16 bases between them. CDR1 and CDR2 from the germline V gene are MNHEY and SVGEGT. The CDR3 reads CASSRGDSEYNEQFF. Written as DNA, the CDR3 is TGTGCCAGCAGCCGAGGGGACTCCGAATACAATGAGCAGTTCTTC.

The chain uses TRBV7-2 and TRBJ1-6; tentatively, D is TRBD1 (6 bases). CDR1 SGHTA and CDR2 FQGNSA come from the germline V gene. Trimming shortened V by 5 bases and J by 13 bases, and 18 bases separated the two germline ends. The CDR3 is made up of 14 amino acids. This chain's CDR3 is CASSTRTDLGPLHF. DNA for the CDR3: TGTGCCAGCAGCACTCGGACAGACCTCGGGCCCCTCCACTTT.

CDR3 nucleotides: TGTGCCTGGAGGGGACAGGGGACCTACGAGCAGTACGTC. This encodes CAWRGQGTYEQYV. The V gene is TRBV30, the J gene TRBJ2-7, with 10 positions matching TRBD1. Germline CDR1 is GTSNPN and CDR2 is SVGIG (reference sequence). The V segment lost 3 bases and the J segment 2 bases; nucleotides outside the gene matches: 1. The CDR3 has 13 residues.

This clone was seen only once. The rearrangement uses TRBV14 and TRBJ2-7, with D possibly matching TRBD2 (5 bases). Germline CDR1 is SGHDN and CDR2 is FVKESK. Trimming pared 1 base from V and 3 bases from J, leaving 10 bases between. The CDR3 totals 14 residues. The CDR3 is CASSQGGDGYEQYF. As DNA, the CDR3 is TGTGCCAGCAGCCAAGGGGGAGATGGCTACGAGCAGTACTTC.

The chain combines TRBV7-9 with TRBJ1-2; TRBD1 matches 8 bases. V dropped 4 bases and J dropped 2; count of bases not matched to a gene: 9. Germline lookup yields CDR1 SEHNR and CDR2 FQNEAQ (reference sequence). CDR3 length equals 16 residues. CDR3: CASSSPGDRRNYGYTF. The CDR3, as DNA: TGTGCCAGCAGCTCTCCGGGGGACAGGAGAAACTATGGCTACACCTTC.

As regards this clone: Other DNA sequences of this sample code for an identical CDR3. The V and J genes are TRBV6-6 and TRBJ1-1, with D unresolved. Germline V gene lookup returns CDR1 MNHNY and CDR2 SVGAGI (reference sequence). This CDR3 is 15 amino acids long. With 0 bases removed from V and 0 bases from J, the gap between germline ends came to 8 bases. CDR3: CASSYSPGMNTEAFF. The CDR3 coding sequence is TGTGCCAGCAGTTACTCACCGGGGATGAACACTGAAGCTTTCTTT.

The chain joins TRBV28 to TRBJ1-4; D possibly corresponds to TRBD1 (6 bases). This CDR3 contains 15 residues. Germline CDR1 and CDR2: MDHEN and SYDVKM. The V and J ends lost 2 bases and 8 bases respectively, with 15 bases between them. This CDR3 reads CASSLGTSLGEKLFF. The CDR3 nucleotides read TGTGCCAGCAGTTTAGGGACATCCCTCGGAGAAAAACTGTTTTTT.

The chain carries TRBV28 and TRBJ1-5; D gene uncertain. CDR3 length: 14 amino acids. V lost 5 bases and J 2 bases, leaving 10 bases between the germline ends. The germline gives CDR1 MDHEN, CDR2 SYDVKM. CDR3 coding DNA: TGTGCCAGCAGTCTCCGTCCGGGCAATCAGCCCCAGCATTTT. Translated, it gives CASSLRPGNQPQHF.